This T cell receptor beta chain was captured by sequencing in a study of cytomegalovirus exposure and HLA in healthy donors. 13 Jbeta primers and 60 Vbeta primers were used for the PCR. Using immunoSEQ multiplex PCR, the repertoire was profiled, and TCRdb retains in-frame clones only, with some absent. In the table there are about 110,000 clones, 70% to 85% of which are singletons. This CDR3 region has 16 residues. From germline, CDR1 is ENHRY and CDR2 SYGVKD. V lost 3 bases and J lost 0; bases outside the gene matches: 7. This clone has a single count. The chain couples TRBV10-3 to TRBJ1-2; 7 bases map to TRBD1. The sequence derives from a boy younger than 18 in good health and CMV-seronegative. The sequenced sample was PBMCs. The CDR3 protein is CAISDEGQTTNYGYTF. The CDR3 bases are TGTGCCATCAGTGACGAGGGACAGACCACTAACTATGGCTACACCTTC.